Presented here are 18 T cell receptor beta chains from one specimen sequenced in a study of T-cell reconstitution after alpha-beta-depleted transplantation in children. Unique molecular identifiers were incorporated during preparation of the TCRbeta library. MiXCR, run by TCRdb on the PCR reads, gives a single entry per CDR3 protein. The sample consists of some 830,000 distinct CDR3 sequences, under 20% of them appearing once. Here the sequenced sample was PBMCs, mostly from graft donor cells, taken 360 days after TCRalphabeta/CD19-depleted stem cell transplant. The receptors were gathered from a male patient between 10 and 17 years old who had a stem cell transplant for acute lymphoblastic leukemia, so the T cells may come from the graft donor.

V usage is TRBV29-1 and J usage is TRBJ2-5, with TRBD1 as a possible D gene (5 bases). Trimming left V 4 bases short and J 4 bases short, with 16 bases between. This CDR3 comprises 14 residues. Germline CDR1 SQVTM, CDR2 ANQGSEA. CDR3 protein: CSVGVGRRGETQYF. CDR3 nucleotide sequence: TGCAGCGTTGGTGTGGGGCGGAGAGGAGAGACCCAGTACTTC.

The gene calls are TRBV3-1 and TRBJ2-5; 7 nucleotides align to TRBD1. V lost 1 base, J lost 2 bases, and 4 bases stayed unmatched. This CDR3 has 15 amino acids. CDR1 and CDR2 from the germline V gene are LGHDT and YNNKEL (reference sequence). In DNA, the CDR3 is TGTGCCAGCAGCCAAGGGACAGGTCTGCAAGAGACCCAGTACTTC. Protein: CASSQGTGLQETQYF.

The chain employs TRBV12-5 and TRBJ2-6; D ambiguous. The CDR3 loop spans 15 amino acids. Germline-derived CDR1 and CDR2 are LGHNT and FRNRAP. V lost 1 base, J lost 2 bases, and 6 bases lay in between. CDR3 in DNA: TGTGCTAGTGGTTTGGAGGGCCCTGGGGCCAACGTCCTGACTTTC. Translating gives CASGLEGPGANVLTF.

There are many counts of this clonotype. The chain links TRBV5-1 to TRBJ2-2; 10 nucleotides match TRBD1. From germline, CDR1 is SGHRS and CDR2 YFSETQ. The CDR3 has 13 residues. The trim removed 5 bases at V and 7 bases at J, leaving 2 bases unmatched. CDR3 DNA sequence: TGCGCCAGCAGGGGACAGGGGTACGGGGAGCTGTTTTTT. It encodes CASRGQGYGELFF.

This clonotype was seen more than once but under ten times. The genes are TRBV10-3 and TRBJ1-4; D ambiguous. The germline V gene has CDR1 ENHRY and CDR2 SYGVKD. The CDR3 covers 13 residues. With 4 bases removed from V and 4 bases from J, the gap between germline ends came to 7 bases. The CDR3 DNA follows: TGTGCCATCAGTGGGACCAGTAATGAAAAACTGTTTTTT. The encoded protein is CAISGTSNEKLFF.

There are a few counts of this clonotype. J is TRBJ2-1 and V is TRBV20-1, with 11 bases matching TRBD2. The CDR3 loop spans 15 amino acids. J lost 4 bases, V lost 3 bases, and 5 bases had no gene match. Germline V gives CDR1 DFQATT, CDR2 SNEGSKA (reference sequence). CDR3: CSARVGLAAYNEQFF. In nucleotides, the CDR3 is TGCAGTGCTAGGGTGGGACTAGCGGCTTACAATGAGCAGTTCTTC.

A few counts support this clonotype. The V and J genes are TRBV6-6 and TRBJ2-2; weak D call: TRBD1 (6 bases). Deletions cut 8 bases from V and 7 bases from J, with 14 bases between. CDR3 size: 13 residues. CDR1 MNHNY and CDR2 SVGAGI come from the germline V gene (reference sequence). CDR3 protein: CASVTGFGGELFF. CDR3 nucleotides: TGTGCCAGCGTTACAGGGTTCGGCGGGGAGCTGTTTTTT.

This clonotype showed up just a few times. The genes are TRBV6-5 and TRBJ1-3; tentative D call: TRBD1 (6 bases). CDR1 MNHEY and CDR2 SVGAGI come from the germline V gene. The CDR3 runs 16 residues. Trimming removed 2 bases from V and 0 bases from J, with 11 bases in between. The CDR3 reads CASSYPQGSSGNTIYF. The CDR3 nucleotides read TGTGCCAGCAGTTACCCTCAGGGGTCCTCTGGAAACACCATATATTTT.

This chain joins TRBV5-1 and TRBJ2-7; unclear D gene. V lost 2 bases and J 2 bases, leaving 11 bases between the germline ends. The CDR3 totals 14 residues. CDR1 SGHRS and CDR2 YFSETQ come from the germline V gene. CDR3 amino acids: CASSFASPPYEQYF. CDR3 bases: TGCGCCAGCAGCTTTGCTTCCCCCCCCTACGAGCAGTACTTC.

The V call is TRBV7-2, the J call TRBJ2-3; D not resolved. This CDR3 has 13 residues. With 2 bases removed from V and 4 bases from J, the gap between germline ends came to 7 bases. Germline V gives CDR1 SGHTA, CDR2 FQGNSA. CDR3 in amino acids: CASSLLSADTQYF. The CDR3 nucleotides are TGTGCCAGCAGCTTACTGAGCGCAGATACGCAGTATTTT.

This clonotype has a handful of counts. The rearrangement uses TRBV11-2 and TRBJ2-3; perhaps TRBD2 as D (5 bases). The V gene's germline CDR1 is SGHAT and CDR2 FQNNGV. The CDR3 spans 15 residues. Deletions cut 1 base from V and 2 bases from J, with 10 bases between. The CDR3 DNA sequence: TGTGCCAGCAGCTTAGTCTTCCTAGCCACAGATACGCAGTATTTT. Translated: CASSLVFLATDTQYF.

This clonotype was observed a few times. This chain connects TRBV27 to TRBJ2-3, with D hard to call. V lost 2 bases and J 0 bases, leaving 12 bases between the germline ends. This CDR3 comprises 16 residues. Looked up from germline, CDR1 is MNHEY and CDR2 is SMNVEV (reference sequence). The DNA of the CDR3 is TGTGCCAGCAGTTTACGCCAGACCTATAGCACAGATACGCAGTATTTT. The encoded protein is CASSLRQTYSTDTQYF.

The CDR3 region is CASSQTGSPYNEQFF. As DNA, the CDR3 is TGTGCCAGCAGCCAGACAGGGTCCCCCTACAATGAGCAGTTCTTC. This sequence joins TRBV7-6 and TRBJ2-1; TRBD1 agrees at 7 bases. The CDR3 totals 15 residues. Looked up from germline, CDR1 is SGHVS and CDR2 is FNYEAQ. The V segment lost 5 bases and the J segment 2 bases; nucleotides outside the gene matches: 6.

J is TRBJ1-1 and V is TRBV5-1; no clear D gene. V was pared by 0 bases and J by 0 bases, with 12 bases between. The germline V gene has CDR1 SGHRS and CDR2 YFSETQ. CDR3 size: 16 residues. CDR3 sequence reads: CASSLEPRGVNTEAFF. CDR3 nucleotide sequence: TGCGCCAGCAGCTTGGAGCCTCGGGGTGTGAACACTGAAGCTTTCTTT.

This clonotype has only a few counts. The CDR3 sequence: CASSQTSAGINYEQYF. The CDR3 DNA reads TGCGCCAGCAGCCAAACGTCTGCCGGGATCAACTACGAGCAGTACTTC. The chain links TRBV4-1 to TRBJ2-7; D perhaps matches TRBD2 (5 bases). Germline CDR1 is MGHRA and CDR2 is YSYEKL. This CDR3 contains 16 residues. The V end was cut by 2 bases, the J end by 3 bases, with 17 bases between.

The chain employs TRBV20-1 and TRBJ2-7; D not certain. Germline assignment: CDR1 DFQATT and CDR2 SNEGSKA (reference sequence). The V end lost 4 bases, the J end lost 9 bases, and 13 bases lay between the germline ends. This CDR3 spans 11 amino acids. The CDR3 loop is CSATGEKGQYF. The CDR3 DNA reads as TGCAGTGCTACCGGAGAGAAGGGGCAGTACTTC.

This clonotype occurred a few times. The chain recombines TRBV11-2 with TRBJ1-1; D uncertain. V gave up 0 bases and J gave up 7 bases, with 12 bases separating them. This CDR3 spans 14 amino acids. CDR1 is SGHAT and CDR2 is FQNNGV in the germline V gene. CDR3 sequence: CASSLDAGYGEAFF. CDR3 DNA sequence: TGTGCCAGCAGCTTAGATGCGGGGTATGGTGAAGCTTTCTTT.

This clonotype was counted ten times or more. This chain links TRBV20-1 with TRBJ1-1; no clear D. Germline lookup yields CDR1 DFQATT and CDR2 SNEGSKA (reference sequence). There are 14 residues in the CDR3. The V end lost 4 bases, the J end lost 1 base, and 13 bases lay between the germline ends. The CDR3 sequence: CSATFQQTNTEAFF. DNA for the CDR3: TGCAGTGCTACATTTCAACAGACGAACACTGAAGCTTTCTTT.